The clone carrying this T cell receptor (beta chain) was counted once. Its antigen remains unidentified. The PCR made use of 60 Vbeta and 13 Jbeta primers. Assay: immunoSEQ multiplex PCR; the TCRdb copy retains only in-frame clones and omits some. Of approximately 280,000 clones detected, just over 85% appear once; the ten largest clones hold less than 4.5%. These data originate in a study of cytomegalovirus exposure and HLA in healthy donors. V lost 3 bases and J lost 6; bases outside the gene matches: 6. The CDR3 sequence is 15 residues long. Germline V CDR1 and CDR2: SGHRS, YFSETQ. Findings of the study overall: The dataset shows that most TCR sequences were rare, while some public TCRs occurred in many donors.

The chain carries TRBV5-1 and TRBJ1-5, with 10 positions matching TRBD1. The source material was PBMCs. The receptor comes from a man in his forties in good health and CMV-seropositive. In nucleotides, the CDR3 is TGCGCCAGCAGCTACGGGACAGGGGTAGGTCAGCCCCAGCATTTT. This translates into CASSYGTGVGQPQHF. The full variable domain, completed using reference TRBV5-1 and TRBJ1-5, is KAGVTQTPRYLIKTRGQQVTLSCSPISGHRSVSWYQQTPGQGLQFLFEYFSETQRNKGNFPGRFSGRQFSNSRSEMNVSTLELGDSALYLCASSYGTGVGQPQHFGDGTRLSIL.